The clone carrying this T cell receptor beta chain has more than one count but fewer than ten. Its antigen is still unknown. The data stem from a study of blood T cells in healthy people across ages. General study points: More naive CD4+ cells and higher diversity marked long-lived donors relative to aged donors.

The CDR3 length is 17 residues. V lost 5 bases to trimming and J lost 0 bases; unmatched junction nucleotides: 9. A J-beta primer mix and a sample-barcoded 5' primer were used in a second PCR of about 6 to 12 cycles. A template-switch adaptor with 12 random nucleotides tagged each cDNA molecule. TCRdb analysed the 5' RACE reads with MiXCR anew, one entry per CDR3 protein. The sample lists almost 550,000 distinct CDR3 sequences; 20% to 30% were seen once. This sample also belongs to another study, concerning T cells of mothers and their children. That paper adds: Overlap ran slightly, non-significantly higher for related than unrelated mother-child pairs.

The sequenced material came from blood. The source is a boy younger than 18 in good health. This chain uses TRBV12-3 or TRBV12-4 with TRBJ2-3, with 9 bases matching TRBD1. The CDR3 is CASSLDRGLSSTDTQYF. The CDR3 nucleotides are TGTGCCAGCAGTCTGGACAGGGGACTTTCTAGCACAGATACGCAGTATTTT.